This T cell receptor beta chain is drawn from a study of T-cell reconstitution after alpha-beta-depleted transplantation in children. Whole-study results and caveats: A year post-transplant, T-cell counts and diversity derived mostly from newly produced T cells. At day 60, the high TCRbeta diversity found in some patients originated from recipient T cells and thymic progenitors that had survived. It was reported that alpha-beta T cells came from several hundred expanded graft clones (about two months after transplant).

Preparation of the TCRbeta library was carried out with unique molecular identifiers. TCRdb re-analysed the PCR reads in MiXCR, keeping a single row per CDR3 protein. The table shows 300,000 to 400,000 distinct CDR3 sequences, with about a sixth occurring only once. This clonotype has at least ten counts. Its matching antigen is unknown. The CDR3 is 14 residues long. Trimming took off 4 bases at V and 1 base at J, with 10 bases between the two ends. The germline V gene has CDR1 SGHVS and CDR2 FQNEAQ. The input for sequencing was PBMCs, mostly from graft donor cells, taken 360 days after TCRalphabeta/CD19-depleted stem cell transplant. The clonotype comes from a male patient between 2 and 10 years old who had a stem cell transplant for acute lymphoblastic leukemia, so the T cells may come from the graft donor. The chain uses TRBV7-8 and TRBJ1-1; unclear D gene. This CDR3 reads CASSSRWGNTEAFF. The CDR3 DNA reads as TGTGCCAGCAGCTCCCGATGGGGGAACACTGAAGCTTTCTTT.